Following are 23 T cell receptor beta chains from one sample sequenced in a study of blood T cell repertoires in COVID-19. Sequencing used immunoSEQ multiplex PCR; TCRdb keeps in-frame clones, though not all of them. The data hold about 180,000 clones, with about 88% observed a single time. Sequencing input: peripheral blood. These receptors came from a man aged 18 to 29 who had recovered from COVID-19.

The CDR3 nucleotides read TGTGCCAGCAGCTTGAGAGATTCACCCCTCCACTTT. Amino acid sequence: CASSLRDSPLHF. This chain links TRBV5-6 with TRBJ1-6; D is unclear. The V end lost 1 base, the J end lost 8 bases, and 4 bases lay between the germline ends. The CDR3 runs 12 residues. CDR1 and CDR2 from the germline V gene are SGHDT and YYEEEE.

The V and J genes are TRBV7-2 and TRBJ2-2, with D perhaps TRBD2 (7 bases). V shed 5 bases and J shed 7 bases, with 17 bases lying between them. The CDR3 contains 15 residues. Germline V gives CDR1 SGHTA, CDR2 FQGNSA. The DNA of the CDR3 is TGTGCCAGCAGCCCTGGAGGGGGGGCGGTCGGGGAGCTGTTTTTT. It yields the protein CASSPGGGAVGELFF.

V is TRBV6-2 or TRBV6-3 and J is TRBJ2-3, with D possibly TRBD2 on 6 matching bases. CDR1 is MNHEY, CDR2 SVGEGT, per germline. The germline V and J ends were trimmed by 6 bases and 4 bases, with 11 bases remaining between them. CDR3 length: 13 amino acids. DNA for the CDR3: TGTGCCAGCAGCAGGGACTCCTCAGATACGCAGTATTTT. This codes for CASSRDSSDTQYF.

The chain employs TRBV7-9 and TRBJ1-4; TRBD1 matches 8 bases. J was trimmed by 8 bases and V by 2 bases; bases with no gene match: 4. This CDR3 spans 14 amino acids. Germline V gives CDR1 SEHNR, CDR2 FQNEAQ (reference sequence). CDR3 sequence reads: CASSLQGAGEKLFF. The CDR3 DNA follows: TGTGCCAGCAGCTTACAGGGGGCGGGGGAAAAACTGTTTTTT.

The genes are TRBV9 and TRBJ2-3; D is perhaps TRBD2 (6 bases). The CDR3 spans 16 residues. CDR1 SGDLS and CDR2 YYNGEE come from the germline V gene. V was pared by 5 bases and J by 2 bases, with 18 bases between. This chain's CDR3 is CASRPSGVGFTDTQYF. Written as DNA, the CDR3 is TGTGCCAGCAGGCCCTCGGGGGTAGGGTTCACAGATACGCAGTATTTT.

V and J are TRBV19 and TRBJ2-7, with 10 nucleotides matching TRBD2. J was trimmed by 4 bases and V by 6 bases; bases with no gene match: 12. The CDR3 covers 16 residues. Germline V gene data show CDR1 as LNHDA and CDR2 as SQIVND (reference sequence). For the CDR3, the DNA is TGTGCCAGTAGCCGGGTCCTTGGACTAGCGGAATACGAGCAGTACTTC. Translating it yields CASSRVLGLAEYEQYF.

The rearrangement joins TRBV5-1 to TRBJ2-1; TRBD2 aligns across 9 bases. Germline V lookup: CDR1 SGHRS, CDR2 YFSETQ. CDR3 length: 16 residues. The V gene end was trimmed by 4 bases and the J gene end by 1 base; junction bases not matched to a gene: 6. Written as DNA, the CDR3 is TGCGCCAGCAGCCCCGTTAGCGGGAGTTCCTACAATGAGCAGTTCTTC. As protein: CASSPVSGSSYNEQFF.

The chain is built from TRBV5-1 and TRBJ2-3; D uncertain. The CDR3 is 16 residues long. Trimming took off 1 base at V and 0 bases at J, with 12 bases between the two ends. Germline CDR1 and CDR2: SGHRS and YFSETQ. The CDR3 DNA reads as TGCGCCAGCAGCTTGTCCCCCTTTCTTAGCACAGATACGCAGTATTTT. Translating it yields CASSLSPFLSTDTQYF.

The chain joins TRBV5-1 to TRBJ2-5; D might be TRBD1 (5 bases). The germline CDR1 and CDR2 sequences are SGHRS and YFSETQ. V dropped 0 bases and J dropped 4 bases, with 10 bases sitting between them. The CDR3 totals 14 residues. The CDR3 nucleotides read TGCGCCAGCAGCTTGGCCGGGCAGGGAGAGACCCAGTACTTC. This encodes CASSLAGQGETQYF. Supplemented by reference TRBV5-1 and TRBJ2-5, the full variable domain reads KAGVTQTPRYLIKTRGQQVTLSCSPISGHRSVSWYQQTPGQGLQFLFEYFSETQRNKGNFPGRFSGRQFSNSRSEMNVSTLELGDSALYLCASSLAGQGETQYFGPGTRLLVL.

This clone was detected only once. This chain uses TRBV5-4 with TRBJ2-7; 8 positions match TRBD2. Trimming removed 2 bases from V and 1 base from J; junction bases left unmatched: 2. CDR1 is SGHNT and CDR2 is YYREEE in the germline V gene (reference sequence). The CDR3 length is 14 residues. CDR3 in amino acids: CASSFASGSYEQYF. The CDR3 nucleotides read TGTGCCAGCAGCTTTGCTAGCGGGTCCTACGAGCAGTACTTC.

J is TRBJ1-1 and V is TRBV5-1; perhaps TRBD1 as D (6 bases). This CDR3 spans 18 amino acids. The ends were cut back, 0 bases at V and 0 bases at J, with 18 bases in the middle. Germline CDR1 reads SGHRS; CDR2 reads YFSETQ. The CDR3, as DNA: TGCGCCAGCAGCTTGGCCGGGACATGGAATCGCATGAACACTGAAGCTTTCTTT. It encodes CASSLAGTWNRMNTEAFF.

The chain couples TRBV7-9 to TRBJ2-3, with 11 positions matching TRBD2. J gave up 6 bases and V 3 bases, and 8 bases lay outside the gene matches. Germline-derived CDR1 and CDR2 are SEHNR and FQNEAQ (reference sequence). This CDR3 has 16 residues. CDR3 bases: TGTGCCAGCAGCTTGGTAGCGGGAGGGCCCGGGGATACGCAGTATTTT. Translated, it gives CASSLVAGGPGDTQYF.

The chain uses TRBV24-1 and TRBJ2-5; 7 bases are shared with TRBD1. Trimming at V came to 4 bases and at J to 3 bases, leaving 7 bases not matched to a gene. Germline V gene lookup returns CDR1 KGHDR and CDR2 SFDVKD. The CDR3 is 15 amino acids. The CDR3 nucleotides are TGTGCCACCAGTGAAAACGGACAGGCCGAAGAGACCCAGTACTTC. Encoded protein: CATSENGQAEETQYF.

The chain couples TRBV18 to TRBJ2-5; D is unresolved. In germline, CDR1 is KGHSH, CDR2 LQKENI. CDR3 size: 12 residues. Trimming took off 3 bases at V and 1 base at J, with 3 bases between the two ends. The CDR3 sequence is CASSPSQETQYF. CDR3 bases: TGTGCCAGCTCACCGAGCCAAGAGACCCAGTACTTC.

This clone has a single count. The sample has other DNA sequences that encode this CDR3 too. The chain is built from TRBV29-1 and TRBJ2-7; the D is unclear. Germline-derived CDR1 and CDR2 are SQVTM and ANQGSEA. This CDR3 has 11 residues. The V and J ends lost 2 bases and 2 bases respectively, with 4 bases between them. CDR3 sequence reads: CSVERAYEQYF. DNA for the CDR3: TGCAGCGTTGAACGGGCCTACGAGCAGTACTTC.

This chain connects TRBV6-2 or TRBV6-3 to TRBJ1-3, with a weak D call TRBD1 (5 bases). Germline-derived CDR1 and CDR2 are MNHEY and SVGEGT. The CDR3 has 16 amino acids. Trimming shortened V by 0 bases and J by 4 bases, and 13 bases separated the two germline ends. The CDR3 protein is CASSYSEDNRGNTIYF. The CDR3 nucleotides read TGTGCCAGCAGTTACTCCGAGGACAATCGGGGAAACACCATATATTTT.

This clone was seen only a few times. The genes are TRBV20-1 and TRBJ2-1, with D perhaps TRBD1 (5 bases). V lost 6 bases and J lost 9, with 12 bases in between. CDR1 and CDR2 from the germline V gene are DFQATT and SNEGSKA (reference sequence). This CDR3 spans 11 amino acids. Here the CDR3 DNA reads TGCAGTGCCACCCAGGGAAGTGAGCAGTTCTTC. Residues: CSATQGSEQFF.

V usage is TRBV9 and J usage is TRBJ1-2; no definite D call. Trimming removed 3 bases at V and 5 bases at J, with 14 bases between. The length of the CDR3 is 14 residues. Per the germline V gene, CDR1 is SGDLS and CDR2 is YYNGEE. CDR3 in DNA: TGTGCCAGCAGCGCCCGCGGCAGTGGTTATGGCTACACCTTC. It specifies CASSARGSGYGYTF.

The chain joins TRBV5-6 to TRBJ2-7, with 8 positions matching TRBD1. The CDR3 extends over 16 amino acids. Trimming took 4 bases from V and 1 from J; bases not matched to a gene: 10. CDR1 is SGHDT and CDR2 is YYEEEE in the germline V gene. The CDR3 loop reads CASSPPGTGASYEQYF. The CDR3 bases are TGTGCCAGCAGCCCACCCGGGACAGGTGCGTCCTACGAGCAGTACTTC.

V gene TRBV9 combines with J gene TRBJ2-3; perhaps TRBD2 as D (6 bases). This CDR3 region has 15 residues. Trimming cost V 4 bases and J 6 bases, with 18 bases left between them. Germline-derived CDR1 and CDR2 are SGDLS and YYNGEE. The CDR3 is CASSPPAGSPDTQYF. CDR3 DNA sequence: TGTGCCAGCAGCCCTCCTGCGGGATCCCCCGATACGCAGTATTTT.

This chain joins TRBV3-1 (or the pseudogene TRBV3-2) and TRBJ1-2; D is undetermined. Germline assignment: CDR1 LGHDT and CDR2 YNNKEL (reference sequence). V gave up 1 base and J gave up 4 bases, with 16 bases separating them. This CDR3 has 16 residues. CDR3 nucleotides: TGTGCCAGCAGCCAAGTGGGAGGGATTCCCGCCTATGGCTACACCTTC. This codes for CASSQVGGIPAYGYTF.

This clone showed up just once. This sequence joins TRBV29-1 and TRBJ2-5, with no clear D. V dropped 4 bases and J dropped 1 base, with 7 bases sitting between them. This CDR3 is built from 12 residues. CDR1 is SQVTM, CDR2 ANQGSEA, per germline. CDR3 nucleotides: TGCAGCGTTGGGCACCCCCAAGAGACCCAGTACTTC. Its protein is CSVGHPQETQYF.

The gene calls are TRBV6-2 or TRBV6-3 and TRBJ1-5, with TRBD1 matching 8 bases. There are 15 residues in the CDR3. V was clipped by 2 bases and J by 2 bases; unmatched bases: 2. Looked up from germline, CDR1 is MNHEY and CDR2 is SVGEGT. DNA of the CDR3: TGTGCCAGCAGTTACGGGACAGGTGGCAATCAGCCCCAGCATTTT. Translation: CASSYGTGGNQPQHF.